This TCR beta chain was recorded in a study of T-cell reconstitution after alpha-beta-depleted transplantation in children. Notes on the study in general: Some patients showed high day-60 TCRbeta diversity, which derived from surviving recipient T cells and thymic progenitors. After transplant, at about two months, alpha-beta T cells were reportedly derived from several hundred expanded graft clones. T-cell counts and diversity at one year post-transplant came mainly from newly produced T cells.

Preparation of the TCRbeta library involved a method that used unique molecular identifiers. TCRdb called the PCR reads again in MiXCR, with one record for every CDR3 protein. This repertoire shows about 900,000 distinct CDR3 sequences, around 30% found once; its top ten account for around 30%. A word on this clonotype: As yet, its antigen is unknown.

Germline assignment: CDR1 LNHNV and CDR2 YYDKDF (reference sequence). Trimming at V came to 4 bases and at J to 5 bases, leaving 6 bases not matched to a gene. The CDR3 runs 14 residues. The TCR originated in a boy under two years old who had a stem cell transplant for SCID, so the T cells may come from the graft donor. The rearrangement links TRBV15 to TRBJ2-3; 7 bases line up with TRBD1. The sequencing here drew on PBMCs, mostly from graft donor cells, taken 360 days after TCRalphabeta/CD19-depleted stem cell transplant. The CDR3 loop reads CATSTRQGRDTQYF. For the CDR3, the DNA is TGTGCCACCAGCACCCGACAGGGCCGAGATACGCAGTATTTT.